This T cell receptor beta chain was captured in a study of blood T cell repertoires in COVID-19. Study details: Researchers got acute and convalescent COVID-19 samples from the United States, Italy and Spain. Sources were T cells, B-cell-depleted T cells, or PBMCs; the material itself was cDNA or gDNA.

The CDR3 is 15 residues long. V was pared by 6 bases and J by 2 bases, with 6 bases of the junction left unmatched. Germline loops: CDR1 SGDLS, CDR2 YYNGEE. Source study methods: Estimation of nucleated cell counts was performed using reference gene primer amplification. The table came from immunoSEQ multiplex PCR; TCRdb's copy has only in-frame clones and leaves some out. V and J calls plus clone size are reproduced from that table; the DNA served to infer D and trimming. Of approximately 260,000 clones in the sample, 82% were seen once. This receptor was identified in a woman older than 75 with active or convalescent COVID-19. The chain recombines TRBV9 with TRBJ2-2; TRBD2 matches 8 bases. The sequencing sample was made of peripheral blood. DNA of the CDR3: TGTGCCAGCACCTTCGGGGGGGTAAACACCGGGGAGCTGTTTTTT. This translates into CASTFGGVNTGELFF. Full variable domain (outside the CDR3, taken from reference TRBV9 and TRBJ2-2): DSGVTQTPKHLITATGQRVTLRCSPRSGDLSVYWYQQSLDQGLQFLIQYYNGEERAKGNILERFSAQQFPDLHSELNLSSLELGDSALYFCASTFGGVNTGELFFGEGSRLTVL.